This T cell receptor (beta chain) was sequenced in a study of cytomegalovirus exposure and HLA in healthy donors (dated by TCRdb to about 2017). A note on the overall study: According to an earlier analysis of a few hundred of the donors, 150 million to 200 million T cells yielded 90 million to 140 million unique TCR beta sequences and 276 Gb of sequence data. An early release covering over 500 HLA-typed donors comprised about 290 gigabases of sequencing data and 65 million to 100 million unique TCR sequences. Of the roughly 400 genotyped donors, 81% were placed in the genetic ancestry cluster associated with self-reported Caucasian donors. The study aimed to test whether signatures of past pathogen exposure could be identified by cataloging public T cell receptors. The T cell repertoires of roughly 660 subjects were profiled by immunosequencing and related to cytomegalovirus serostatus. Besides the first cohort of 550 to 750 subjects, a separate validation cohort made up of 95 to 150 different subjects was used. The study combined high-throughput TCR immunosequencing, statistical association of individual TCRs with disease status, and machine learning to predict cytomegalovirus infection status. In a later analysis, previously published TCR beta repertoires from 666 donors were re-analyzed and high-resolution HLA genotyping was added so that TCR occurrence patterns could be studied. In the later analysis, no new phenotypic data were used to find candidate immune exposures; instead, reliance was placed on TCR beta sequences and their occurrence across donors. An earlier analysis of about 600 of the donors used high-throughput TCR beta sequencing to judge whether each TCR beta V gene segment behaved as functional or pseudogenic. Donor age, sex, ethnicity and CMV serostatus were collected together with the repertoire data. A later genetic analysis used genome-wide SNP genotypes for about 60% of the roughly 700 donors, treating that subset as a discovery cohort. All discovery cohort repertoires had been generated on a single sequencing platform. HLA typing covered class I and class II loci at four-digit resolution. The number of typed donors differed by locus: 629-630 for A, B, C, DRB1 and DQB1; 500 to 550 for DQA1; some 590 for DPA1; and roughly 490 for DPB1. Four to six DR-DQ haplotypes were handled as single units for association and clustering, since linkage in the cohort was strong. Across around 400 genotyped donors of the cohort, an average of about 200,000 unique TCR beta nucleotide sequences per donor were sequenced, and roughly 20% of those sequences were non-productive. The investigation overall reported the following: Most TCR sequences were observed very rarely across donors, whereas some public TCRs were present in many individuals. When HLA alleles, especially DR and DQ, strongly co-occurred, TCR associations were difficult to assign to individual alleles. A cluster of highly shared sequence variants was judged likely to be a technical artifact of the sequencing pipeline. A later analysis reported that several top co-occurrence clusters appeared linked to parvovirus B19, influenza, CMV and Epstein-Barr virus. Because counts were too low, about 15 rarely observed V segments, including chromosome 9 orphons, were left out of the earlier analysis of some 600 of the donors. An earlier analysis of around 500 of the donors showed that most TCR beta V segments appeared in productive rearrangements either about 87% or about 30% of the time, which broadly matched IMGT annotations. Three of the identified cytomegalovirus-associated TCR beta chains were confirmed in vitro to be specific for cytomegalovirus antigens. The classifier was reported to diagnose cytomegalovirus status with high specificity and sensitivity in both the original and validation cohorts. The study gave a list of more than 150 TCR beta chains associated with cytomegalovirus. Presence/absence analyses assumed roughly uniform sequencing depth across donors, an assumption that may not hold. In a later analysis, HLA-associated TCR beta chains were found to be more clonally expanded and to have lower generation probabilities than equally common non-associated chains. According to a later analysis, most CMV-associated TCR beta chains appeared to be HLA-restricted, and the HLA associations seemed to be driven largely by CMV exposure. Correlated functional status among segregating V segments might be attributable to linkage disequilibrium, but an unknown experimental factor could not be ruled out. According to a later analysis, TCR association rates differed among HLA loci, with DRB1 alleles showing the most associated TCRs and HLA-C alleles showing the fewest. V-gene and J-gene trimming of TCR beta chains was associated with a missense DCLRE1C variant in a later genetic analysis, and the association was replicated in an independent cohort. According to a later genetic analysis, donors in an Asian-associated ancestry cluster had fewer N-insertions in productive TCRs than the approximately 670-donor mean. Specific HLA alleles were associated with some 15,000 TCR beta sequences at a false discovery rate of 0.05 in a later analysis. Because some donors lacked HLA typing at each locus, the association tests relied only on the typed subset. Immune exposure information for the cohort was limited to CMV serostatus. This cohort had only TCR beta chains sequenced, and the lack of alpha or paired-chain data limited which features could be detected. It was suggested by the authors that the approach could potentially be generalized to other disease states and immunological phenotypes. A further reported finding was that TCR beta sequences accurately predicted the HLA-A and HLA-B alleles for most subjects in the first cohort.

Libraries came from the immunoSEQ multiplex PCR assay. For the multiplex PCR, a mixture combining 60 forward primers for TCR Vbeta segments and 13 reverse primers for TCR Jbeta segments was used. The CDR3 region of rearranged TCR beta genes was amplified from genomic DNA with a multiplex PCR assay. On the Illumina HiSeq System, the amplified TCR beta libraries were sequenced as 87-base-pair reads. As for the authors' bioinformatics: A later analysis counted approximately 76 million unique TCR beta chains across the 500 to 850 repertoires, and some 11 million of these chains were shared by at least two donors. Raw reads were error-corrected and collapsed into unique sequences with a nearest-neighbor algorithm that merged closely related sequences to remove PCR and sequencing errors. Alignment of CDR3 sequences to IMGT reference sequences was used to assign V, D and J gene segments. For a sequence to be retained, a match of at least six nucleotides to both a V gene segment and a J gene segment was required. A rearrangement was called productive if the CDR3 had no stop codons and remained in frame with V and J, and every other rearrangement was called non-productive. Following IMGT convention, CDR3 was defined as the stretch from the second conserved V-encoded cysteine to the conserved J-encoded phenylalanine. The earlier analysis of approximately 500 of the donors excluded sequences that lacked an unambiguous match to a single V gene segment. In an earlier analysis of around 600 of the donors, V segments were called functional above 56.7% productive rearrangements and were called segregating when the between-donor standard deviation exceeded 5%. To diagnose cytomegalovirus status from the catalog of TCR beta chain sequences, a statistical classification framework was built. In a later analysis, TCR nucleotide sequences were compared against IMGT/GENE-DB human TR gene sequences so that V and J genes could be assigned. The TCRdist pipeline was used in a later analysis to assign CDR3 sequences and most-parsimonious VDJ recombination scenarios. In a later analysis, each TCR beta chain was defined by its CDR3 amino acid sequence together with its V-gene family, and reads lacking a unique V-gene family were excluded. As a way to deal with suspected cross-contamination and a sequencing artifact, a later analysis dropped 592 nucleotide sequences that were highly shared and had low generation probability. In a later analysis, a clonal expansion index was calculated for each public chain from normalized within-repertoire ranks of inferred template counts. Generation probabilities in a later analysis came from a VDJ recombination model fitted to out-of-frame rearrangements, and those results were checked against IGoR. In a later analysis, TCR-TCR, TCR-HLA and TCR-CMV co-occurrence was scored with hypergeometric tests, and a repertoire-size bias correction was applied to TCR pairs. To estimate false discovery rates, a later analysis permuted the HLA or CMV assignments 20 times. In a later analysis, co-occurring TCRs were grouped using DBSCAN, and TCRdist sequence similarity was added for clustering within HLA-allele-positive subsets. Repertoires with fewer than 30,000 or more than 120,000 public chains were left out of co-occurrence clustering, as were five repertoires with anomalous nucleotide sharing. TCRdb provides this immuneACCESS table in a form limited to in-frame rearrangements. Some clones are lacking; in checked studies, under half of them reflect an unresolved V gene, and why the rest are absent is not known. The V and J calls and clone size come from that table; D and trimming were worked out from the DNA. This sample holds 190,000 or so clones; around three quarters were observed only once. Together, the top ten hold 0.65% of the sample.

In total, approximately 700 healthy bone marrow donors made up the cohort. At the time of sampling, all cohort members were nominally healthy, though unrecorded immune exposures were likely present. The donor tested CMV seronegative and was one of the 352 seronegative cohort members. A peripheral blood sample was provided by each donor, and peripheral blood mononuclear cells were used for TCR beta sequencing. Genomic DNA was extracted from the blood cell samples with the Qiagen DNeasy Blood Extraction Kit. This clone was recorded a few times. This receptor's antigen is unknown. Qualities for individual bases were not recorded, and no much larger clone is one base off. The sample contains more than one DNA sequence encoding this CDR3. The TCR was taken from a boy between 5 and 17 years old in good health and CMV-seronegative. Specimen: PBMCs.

The encoded CDR3 is CASSLTGGTEAFF. DNA sequence: TGTGCCAGCAGCTTAACAGGGGGGACTGAAGCTTTCTTT. This chain joins TRBV7-9 to TRBJ1-1; 8 bases in the junction line up with TRBD1. Looking up the germline V gene (reference sequence) yields CDR1 SEHNR and CDR2 FQNEAQ. The CDR3 covers 13 residues, taking in both the cysteine and the phenylalanine. Only the CDR3 DNA is retained, 39 bases long and in frame from the first base. Trimming takes 2 bases off V and 5 bases off J; junction bases not matched to a gene: 1.